A selection of T cell receptor beta chains follows, all from one sample in a study of radiotherapy plus CTLA-4 blockade in lung cancer. Some clones are missing from TCRdb's copy, which holds only in-frame ones; the method was immunoSEQ multiplex PCR. The repertoire holds about 60,000 clones, with 70% to 80% as singletons. Sequenced here: peripheral blood, sampled from a patient treated with radiotherapy plus ipilimumab. These receptors were collected from a human donor with non-small cell lung cancer whose response to radiotherapy plus ipilimumab could not be evaluated. The CDR3 runs from the conserved cysteine through the conserved F or W. Each record gives: D gene, J gene, CDR3 length, V gene, CDR3 protein. The D gene is left open where the match is weak.

TRBD1 | TRBJ2-5 | 15 | TRBV18 | CASSQETGGGETQYF
NA | TRBJ1-6 | 15 | TRBV30 | CAWSATGHRNSPLHF
TRBD1 | TRBJ2-5 | 14 | TRBV6-5 | CASSWGGQGETQYF
TRBD2 | TRBJ2-1 | 13 | TRBV2 | CASRETSGGAEFF
NA | TRBJ2-1 | 16 | TRBV10-2 | CASKFGQGKSYNEQFF
TRBD2 | TRBJ2-7 | 15 | TRBV6-5 | CASSYPGTSGYEQYF
TRBD1 | TRBJ2-5 | 15 | TRBV6-5 | CASSGPGTGRETQYF
NA | TRBJ1-2 | 18 | TRBV7-8 | CASSLGPMGDSILYGYTF
NA | TRBJ1-5 | 14 | TRBV10-2 | CASAEVNSNQPQHF
NA | TRBJ2-5 | 15 | TRBV5-1 | CASSLELGLRETQYF
NA | TRBJ1-6 | 12 | TRBV6-5 | CASSDLGHASLF
TRBD1 | TRBJ2-2 | 17 | TRBV11-3 | CASSSTQDRGNTGELFF
TRBD2 | TRBJ2-1 | 16 | TRBV7-9 | CASSLDSGRIYNEQFF
NA | TRBJ1-2 | 12 | TRBV2 | CASSVAGYGYTF
NA | NA | 14 | TRBV7-8 | CASSRYGDSYEQYF
NA | TRBJ1-6 | 16 | TRBV7-2 | CASSLNSVGAGSPLHF
TRBD1 | TRBJ1-4 | 19 | TRBV5-1 | CASSLDSRGTASTNEKLFF